This T cell receptor (beta chain) was profiled in a study of cytomegalovirus exposure and HLA in healthy donors. Looking at the study overall: Drawn from HLA-typed donors, 65 million to 100 million unique TCRs were held in an early data release. Of about 400 genotyped donors, 70% to 85% clustered with self-reported Caucasian donors. Broader study findings: The records held CMV serostatus as the only immune exposure information. Versus the approximately 700-donor mean, an Asian-associated ancestry cluster reportedly showed fewer N-insertions in a later analysis.

On this clone itself: Its specificity is not known.

The PCR was carried out with 60 Vbeta primers and 13 Jbeta primers. Repertoires were generated with immunoSEQ multiplex PCR, while TCRdb's copy carries only in-frame clones and drops some. Here the sample spans some 120,000 clones, roughly four fifths being singletons. Germline V gene sequence: CDR1 SGDLS, CDR2 YYNGEE. CDR3 length equals 16 residues. Trimming stripped 2 bases from V and 1 base from J, with 15 bases between. The sequence derives from a man between 35 and 55 years old in good health and CMV-seronegative. V usage is TRBV9 and J usage is TRBJ1-2; D is possibly TRBD1 (6 bases). Sequencing used PBMCs. CDR3 loop: CASSVGRGGINYGYTF. The CDR3 DNA sequence: TGTGCCAGCAGCGTGGGAAGGGGGGGTATTAACTATGGCTACACCTTC.